This TCR beta chain emerged from a study of cytomegalovirus exposure and HLA in healthy donors. Whole-study findings and limits: Accurate predictions that matched the HLA-A and HLA-B alleles of most subjects were reportedly made from TCR beta sequences.

The V gene lost 3 bases and the J gene lost 4 bases, with 9 bases spanning the gap. Germline V gives CDR1 MDHEN, CDR2 SYDVKM. This CDR3 spans 13 amino acids. Concerning this clone: The antigen remains undetermined.

60 Vbeta and 13 Jbeta primers were used in PCR. Profiling relied on immunoSEQ multiplex PCR, and the TCRdb table lists in-frame clones only, not all of them. The repertoire holds about 140,000 clones, with over 75% as singletons. Sequenced sample: PBMCs. The chain combines TRBV28 with TRBJ2-5; D is perhaps TRBD2 (5 bases). This receptor was identified in a man in his fifties or sixties in good health and CMV-seronegative. Here the CDR3 reads CASSLVGAETQYF. CDR3 nucleotide sequence: TGTGCCAGCAGTTTGGTGGGAGCAGAGACCCAGTACTTC.